Each of the 15 T cell receptor beta chains below was sequenced from the same sample in a study of T-cell memory formation after mild COVID-19. A single record per CDR3 protein comes from TCRdb applying MiXCR to the 5' RACE reads. The data contain 45,000 to 55,000 distinct CDR3 sequences, approximately 9% of them singletons. Sample: PBMCs or a T cell subset sorted from them (not recorded which). Receptors were obtained from an adult woman who had mild COVID-19 (a few samples of this study predate the infection). Cell type and time point are not known.

This clonotype was recorded a few times. The V gene is TRBV12-5, the J gene TRBJ2-7; D possibly corresponds to TRBD2 (6 bases). The CDR3 sequence is 15 residues long. Trimming stripped 4 bases from V and 0 bases from J, with 13 bases between. Germline V lookup: CDR1 LGHNT, CDR2 FRNRAP. The CDR3 here is CASGSSGTVSYEQYF. The DNA of the CDR3 is TGTGCTAGTGGTTCCTCCGGGACTGTCTCCTACGAGCAGTACTTC.

This clonotype counts as medium-sized. The V and J genes are TRBV4-2 and TRBJ2-7, with D maybe TRBD1 (5 bases). The CDR3 contains 15 residues. Germline V gene lookup returns CDR1 LGHNA and CDR2 YNFKEQ. The V gene lost 1 base and the J gene lost 3 bases, with 13 bases spanning the gap. The CDR3 protein is CASSQGSQGNYEQYF. In DNA, the CDR3 is TGTGCCAGCAGCCAAGGGTCCCAGGGAAACTACGAGCAGTACTTC.

V is TRBV25-1 and J is TRBJ2-3, with 9 bases lining up with TRBD1. The CDR3 spans 17 residues. CDR1 MGHDK and CDR2 SYGVNS come from the germline V gene. V lost 4 bases to trimming and J lost 2 bases; unmatched junction nucleotides: 10. Written as DNA, the CDR3 is TGTGCCAGCAGTGCCTCGACAGGGGGGCCTAACACAGATACGCAGTATTTT. Its translation is CASSASTGGPNTDTQYF.

By frequency in the sample, this clonotype is medium-sized. This chain uses TRBV12-3 or TRBV12-4 with TRBJ2-7, with 8 bases that match TRBD1. This CDR3 has 14 amino acids. J gave up 0 bases and V 4 bases, and 2 bases lay outside the gene matches. DNA for the CDR3: TGTGCCAGCAGTTCAACAGGGGGCTCCTACGAGCAGTACTTC. Its protein product is CASSSTGGSYEQYF.

The gene calls are TRBV12-3 or TRBV12-4 and TRBJ2-1, with TRBD2 matching over 7 bases. Trimming at V came to 1 base and at J to 6 bases, leaving 3 bases not matched to a gene. This CDR3 region has 14 residues. The CDR3 DNA reads as TGTGCCAGCAGTTTAGGCGGGAGTATCAATGAGCAGTTCTTC. Protein product: CASSLGGSINEQFF.

This chain uses TRBV9 with TRBJ2-3; D gene uncertain. V dropped 0 bases and J dropped 5 bases, with 13 bases sitting between them. The V gene's germline CDR1 is SGDLS and CDR2 YYNGEE. This CDR3 is built from 15 residues. In nucleotides, the CDR3 is TGTGCCAGCAGCGTAGGTTGGGGTGGTATAGATACGCAGTATTTT. It specifies CASSVGWGGIDTQYF.

This clonotype was detected many times. V is TRBV6-5 and J is TRBJ1-6, with D tentatively TRBD1 (6 bases). The V gene's germline CDR1 is MNHEY and CDR2 SVGAGI. The CDR3 has 16 residues. Between the trimmed V and J ends, which lost 5 bases and 7 bases, there was a span of 18 bases. The DNA for the CDR3 is TGTGCCAGCAGTCTAAATTTACAGGGTTGGAATTCACCCCTCCACTTT. This translates into CASSLNLQGWNSPLHF.

This clonotype was seen ten or more times. V and J are TRBV19 and TRBJ2-1; TRBD1 is a possible D gene (7 bases). The CDR3 extends over 15 amino acids. V was pared by 2 bases and J by 4 bases, with 12 bases between. The germline V gene has CDR1 LNHDA and CDR2 SQIVND (reference sequence). CDR3 coding DNA: TGTGCCAGTAGTATAAGCCAGGGGGGATACAATGAGCAGTTCTTC. Its translation is CASSISQGGYNEQFF.

This clonotype was seen repeatedly, ten times or more. J is TRBJ2-7 and V is TRBV5-1; no clear D. CDR1 and CDR2 (germline): SGHRS, YFSETQ. V lost 0 bases to trimming and J lost 6 bases, with 13 bases between them. This CDR3 has 14 residues. The CDR3 sequence: CASSLEFAGSEQYF. CDR3 nucleotides: TGCGCCAGCAGCTTGGAGTTCGCAGGCAGCGAGCAGTACTTC.

The sample holds a few counts of this clonotype. This chain joins TRBV6-5 and TRBJ2-1; the match to TRBD2 covers 7 bases. Germline V CDR1 and CDR2: MNHEY, SVGAGI. There are 13 residues in the CDR3. The ends lost 0 bases at V and 14 bases at J; junction bases unmatched: 7. The CDR3 DNA sequence: TGTGCCAGCAGTTACTCCCGGGGGAGGGCCGAGTTCTTC. The encoded protein is CASSYSRGRAEFF.

There are a few counts of this clonotype. The chain is built from TRBV5-1 and TRBJ2-7; 9 bases align to TRBD1. Germline V CDR1 and CDR2: SGHRS, YFSETQ. V dropped 0 bases and J dropped 2; count of bases not matched to a gene: 6. This CDR3 comprises 16 residues. The CDR3 is CASSLAEGTGTYEQYF. The CDR3 DNA is TGCGCCAGCAGCTTGGCCGAAGGGACAGGGACCTACGAGCAGTACTTC.

This chain uses TRBV12-3 or TRBV12-4 with TRBJ1-2, with a possible D match to TRBD1 (5 bases). Trimming stripped 5 bases from V and 4 bases from J, with 8 bases between. This CDR3 is built from 12 residues. Here the CDR3 DNA reads TGTGCCAGCAGTGATGACAGCTATGGCTACACCTTC. This encodes CASSDDSYGYTF.

This clonotype was seen ten or more times. The V and J genes are TRBV9 and TRBJ2-3, with 7 bases that match TRBD1. CDR1 SGDLS and CDR2 YYNGEE come from the germline V gene. The CDR3 is made up of 15 amino acids. V was clipped by 4 bases and J by 1 base; unmatched bases: 6. In DNA form, the CDR3 reads TGTGCCAGCAGCCCGGGGACAGTTGGCACAGATACGCAGTATTTT. It encodes CASSPGTVGTDTQYF.

Ten or more counts support this clonotype. The chain couples TRBV20-1 to TRBJ2-7; 11 positions agree with TRBD2. Germline V lookup: CDR1 DFQATT, CDR2 SNEGSKA (reference sequence). This CDR3 is built from 14 residues. V lost 6 bases and J lost 7; bases outside the gene matches: 11. CDR3 residues: CSAQLAGARREQYF. The CDR3 DNA follows: TGCAGTGCACAACTAGCGGGGGCCCGTCGGGAGCAGTACTTC.

A few counts support this clonotype. The J gene is TRBJ1-2, the V gene TRBV6-6; D is perhaps TRBD1 (5 bases). Trimming stripped 0 bases from V and 8 bases from J, with 19 bases between. There are 16 residues in the CDR3. Germline V gene sequence: CDR1 MNHNY, CDR2 SVGAGI (reference sequence). For the CDR3, the DNA is TGTGCCAGCAGTTACTCGTCAGGGCCCGATGGAAGGGGCTACACCTTC. This sequence encodes CASSYSSGPDGRGYTF.